This T cell receptor beta chain was sequenced for a study of T cells expressing NK-cell markers (dated by TCRdb to about 2020). About the investigation overall: In sorted CD3+CD56+NKG2C+, CD3+CD56+NKG2C- and CD3+CD56-NKG2C+ T-cell subsets from roughly 8 donors, TCR beta-chain repertoires were profiled. Of the eight sequenced donors, seven were found to be HCMV-seropositive and one was found to be HCMV-seronegative. The study sequenced eight donors, all healthy volunteers chosen at random: three men and five women. The libraries were sequenced on Illumina HiSeq 2000/2500, MiSeq or NextSeq, producing 2 x 150 bp reads. What the authors observed across the whole study: Whether the expanded NKG2C-expressing T cell clones were specific for HCMV antigens remained unclear. In roughly six donors, the dominant CD3+CD56+NKG2C+ clonotypes were among the top 10 CD8+ clonotypes and accounted for roughly 1.0-8% of CD8+ T cells. Those dominant clonotypes were again the most abundant among CD3+CD56-NKG2C+ cells in several donors, at about 28.3-60.1%.

Turning to this clonotype: Its binding antigen is unknown.

A commercial ELISA kit detecting HCMV-specific IgG in serum was used to determine HCMV serostatus. Ficoll density gradient centrifugation was used to isolate peripheral blood mononuclear cells from blood. Reads for this sample came from an Illumina HiSeq 2000. 5'RACE template switching, by which a universal primer site and unique molecular identifiers were added, was used to make TCR beta cDNA libraries. Priming for cDNA synthesis came from the TCR beta constant segment, and two successive PCR amplification steps followed. As for the original processing: Reads were demultiplexed and grouped by UMI with MIGEC, and clonotypes were assembled and quantified with MiTCR. To exclude erroneous sequences, any TCR cDNA sequence not supported by at least two reads was discarded. The tcR package was used for downstream repertoire analysis, and clonotypes were matched between fractions using CDR3 nucleotide sequence together with V segment. Antigen specificity was annotated against VDJdb with VDJmatch, allowing one amino acid substitution in CDR3. One entry per CDR3 protein sequence results from the TCRdb reprocessing of the reads, with DNA left out. The V and J calls shown here were made by TCRdb, not taken from the authors' results. The sample's clone listing holds a few hundred thousand distinct CDR3 sequences. 0.3% to 0.45% of the sample rests with the top ten.

The sequencing input was blood T cells: a sorted CD56 or NKG2C T cell subset, CD4+ or CD8+ T cells, or bulk PBMC T cells (not recorded which). The receptor was isolated from a young man in good health. Donor details come from another sample of the same person, matched by shared clones.

The CDR3 region has the sequence CASSYTKPGQGLDEQFF. The chain is encoded by TRBV6-5 joined to TRBJ2-1; TCRdb's assignment of TRBD1 cannot be checked, as there is no DNA. The CDR3 covers 17 residues, taking in both the cysteine and the phenylalanine. No DNA is listed. In the germline V gene, CDR1 corresponds to MNHEY and CDR2 to SVGAGI.